This TCR beta chain was recorded in a study of blood T cell repertoires in COVID-19. Across the study: From the United States, Italy and Spain came samples of acute and convalescent COVID-19. T cells, B-cell-depleted T cells, or PBMCs supplied cDNA or gDNA.

Original analysis: Nucleated cell counts were estimated from reference gene primer amplification. Assay used: immunoSEQ multiplex PCR; TCRdb lists only in-frame clones, some missing. V, J and clone size were drawn from that table, and D and trimming were deduced from the DNA. Counted here are about 90,000 clones, approximately 81% occurring once; the ten biggest clones make up around a quarter. The CDR3 is made up of 15 amino acids. The sequence was obtained from a man at least 80 years old with active or convalescent COVID-19. Specimen: peripheral blood. This rearrangement joins TRBV21-1 to TRBJ2-3; the listed D gene, TRBD2, was not tested against the DNA. TRBV21-1 is given as a pseudogene. CDR3 protein: CASSKELSSTDTQYF. CDR3 coding DNA: TGTGCCAGCAGCAAAGAACTATCAAGCACAGATACGCAGTATTTT.